The TCR beta chain described here comes from a study of T cell repertoires in cytomegalovirus infection. Study background: Peptides in the study included HLA-C-restricted and HLA-B-restricted CMV epitopes.

TCRdb re-derived calls from the reads in MiXCR, one entry per CDR3 protein. The table lists approximately 910,000 distinct CDR3 sequences, 25% to 40% of them singletons, with under 15% in the top ten. This clonotype has a handful of counts. The antigen remains undetermined. The TCR comes from a human donor in good health (CMV status not recorded). Some clones in this sample may be carry-over from other donors' samples. The sequenced sample was cultured CD8+ T cells from PBMCs, obtained from culture after CMV antigen stimulation.

The chain's CDR3 is CASSPTSGGPRSYNEQFF. For the CDR3, the DNA is TGTGCCAGCAGCCCGACTAGCGGGGGACCCCGCTCCTACAATGAGCAGTTCTTC. V is TRBV7-8 and J is TRBJ2-1; 12 bases line up with TRBD2. CDR1 and CDR2 from the germline V gene are SGHVS and FQNEAQ. V gave up 5 bases and J gave up 0 bases; unmatched junction bases: 8. The CDR3 has 18 residues.